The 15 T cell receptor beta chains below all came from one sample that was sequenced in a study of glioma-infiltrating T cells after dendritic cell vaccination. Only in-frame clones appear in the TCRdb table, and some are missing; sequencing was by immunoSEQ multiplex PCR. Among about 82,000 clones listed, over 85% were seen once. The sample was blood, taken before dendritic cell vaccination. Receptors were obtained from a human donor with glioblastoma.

CDR3 nucleotide sequence: TGTGCCAGCAGTTACTCTAGCGGGGGGGCCATGGATACGCAGTATTTT. Amino acid sequence: CASSYSSGGAMDTQYF. V gene TRBV6-6 combines with J gene TRBJ2-3, with 11 nucleotides matching TRBD2. Trimming removed 0 bases from V and 6 bases from J; junction bases left unmatched: 5. CDR1 and CDR2 from the germline V gene are MNHNY and SVGAGI (reference sequence). This CDR3 is 16 amino acids long.

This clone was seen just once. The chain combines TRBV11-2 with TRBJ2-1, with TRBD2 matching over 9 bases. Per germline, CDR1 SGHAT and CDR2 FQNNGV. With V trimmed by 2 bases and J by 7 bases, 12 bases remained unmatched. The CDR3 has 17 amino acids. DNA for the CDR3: TGTGCCAGCAGCTTATTAGCGGGGGTCGGCTTAGGAAATGAGCAGTTCTTC. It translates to CASSLLAGVGLGNEQFF.

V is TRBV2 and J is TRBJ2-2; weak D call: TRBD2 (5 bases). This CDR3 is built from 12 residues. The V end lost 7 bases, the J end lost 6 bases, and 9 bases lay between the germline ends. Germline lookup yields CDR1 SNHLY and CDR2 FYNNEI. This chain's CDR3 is CASTKEAGELFF. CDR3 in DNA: TGTGCCAGCACCAAGGAGGCCGGGGAGCTGTTTTTT.

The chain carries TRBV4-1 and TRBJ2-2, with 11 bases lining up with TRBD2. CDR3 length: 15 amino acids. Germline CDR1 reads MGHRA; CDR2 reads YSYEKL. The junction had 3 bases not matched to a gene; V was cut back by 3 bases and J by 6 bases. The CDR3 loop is CASSQGGLAAGELFF. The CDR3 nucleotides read TGCGCCAGCAGCCAGGGGGGACTAGCGGCCGGGGAGCTGTTTTTT.

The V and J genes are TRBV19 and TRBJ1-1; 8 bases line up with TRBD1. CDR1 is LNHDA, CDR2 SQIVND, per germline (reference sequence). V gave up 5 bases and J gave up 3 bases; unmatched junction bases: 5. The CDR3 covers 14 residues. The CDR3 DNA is TGTGCCAGTAGTCCACAGGGGGTTTACACTGAAGCTTTCTTT. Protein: CASSPQGVYTEAFF. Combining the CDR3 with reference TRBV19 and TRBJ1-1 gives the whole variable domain DGGITQSPKYLFRKEGQNVTLSCEQNLNHDAMYWYRQDPGQGLRLIYYSQIVNDFQKGDIAEGYSVSREKKESFPLTVTSAQKNPTAFYLCASSPQGVYTEAFFGQGTRLTVV.

CDR3 nucleotide sequence: TGTGCCAGCAGCTTAGTTGGGACAGGCGGGAATGAGCAGTTCTTC. This gives the protein CASSLVGTGGNEQFF. The chain carries TRBV7-2 and TRBJ2-1, with 8 positions matching TRBD1. CDR1 is SGHTA, CDR2 FQGNSA, per germline. The J segment lost 7 bases and the V segment lost 1 base, leaving 6 bases of the junction unmatched. This CDR3 comprises 15 residues.

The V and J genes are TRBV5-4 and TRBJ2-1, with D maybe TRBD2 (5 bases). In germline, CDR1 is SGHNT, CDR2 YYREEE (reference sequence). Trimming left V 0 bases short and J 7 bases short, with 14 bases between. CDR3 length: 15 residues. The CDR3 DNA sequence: TGTGCCAGCAGCTTGGCGGCTAGCCCGGGTAATGAGCAGTTCTTC. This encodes CASSLAASPGNEQFF.

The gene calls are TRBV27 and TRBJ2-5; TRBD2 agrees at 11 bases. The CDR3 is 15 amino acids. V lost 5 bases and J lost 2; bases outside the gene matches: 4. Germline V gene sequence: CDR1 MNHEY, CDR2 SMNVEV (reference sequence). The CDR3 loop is CASSALAGGQETQYF. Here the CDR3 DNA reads TGTGCCAGCAGTGCCTTAGCGGGAGGGCAAGAGACCCAGTACTTC.

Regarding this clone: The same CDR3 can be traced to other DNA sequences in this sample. DNA for the CDR3: TGTGCCAGCAGCCTTGGGACAGCGAACACTGAAGCTTTCTTT. Translation: CASSLGTANTEAFF. V and J are TRBV7-3 and TRBJ1-1, with 7 bases identical to TRBD1. There are 14 residues in the CDR3. Germline assignment: CDR1 SGHTA and CDR2 FQGTGA. With 5 bases clipped from V and 1 base from J, the junction kept 4 bases outside the gene matches.

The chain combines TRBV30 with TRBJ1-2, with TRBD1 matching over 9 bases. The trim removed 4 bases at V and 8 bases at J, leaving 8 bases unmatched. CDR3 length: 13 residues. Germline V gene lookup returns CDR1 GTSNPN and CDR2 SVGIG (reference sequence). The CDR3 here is CAWTQDRGDGYTF. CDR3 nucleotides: TGTGCCTGGACCCAGGACAGGGGAGACGGCTACACCTTC.

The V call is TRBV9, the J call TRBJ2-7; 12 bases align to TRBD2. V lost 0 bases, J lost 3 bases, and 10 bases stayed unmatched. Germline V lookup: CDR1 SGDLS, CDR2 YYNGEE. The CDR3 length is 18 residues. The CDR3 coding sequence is TGTGCCAGCAGCGTAGGTCCTAGCGGGGGGGACCAAGGCTACGAGCAGTACTTC. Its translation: CASSVGPSGGDQGYEQYF.

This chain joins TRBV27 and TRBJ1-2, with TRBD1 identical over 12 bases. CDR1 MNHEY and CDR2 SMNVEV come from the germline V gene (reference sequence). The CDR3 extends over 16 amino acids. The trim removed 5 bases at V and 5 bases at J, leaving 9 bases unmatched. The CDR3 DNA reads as TGTGCCAGCAGTCGGGGACAGGGGGCTGGATCGTATGGCTACACCTTC. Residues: CASSRGQGAGSYGYTF.

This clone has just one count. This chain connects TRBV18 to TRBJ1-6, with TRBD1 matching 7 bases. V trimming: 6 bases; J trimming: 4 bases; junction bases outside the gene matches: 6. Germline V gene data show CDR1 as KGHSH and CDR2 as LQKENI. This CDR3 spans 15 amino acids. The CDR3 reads CASSPGQEYNSPLHF. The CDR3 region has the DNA TGTGCCAGCTCCCCCGGACAGGAGTATAATTCACCCCTCCACTTT.

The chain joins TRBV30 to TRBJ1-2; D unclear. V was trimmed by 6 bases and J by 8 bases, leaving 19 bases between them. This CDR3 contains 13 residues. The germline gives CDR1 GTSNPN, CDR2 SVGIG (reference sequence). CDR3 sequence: CACPPGEVEGYTF. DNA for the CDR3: TGTGCCTGTCCCCCCGGGGAAGTGGAGGGCTACACCTTC.

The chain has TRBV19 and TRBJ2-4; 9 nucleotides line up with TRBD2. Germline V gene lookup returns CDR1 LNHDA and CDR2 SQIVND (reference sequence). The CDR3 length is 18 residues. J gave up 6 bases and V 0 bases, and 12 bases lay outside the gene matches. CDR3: CASSIEAAGGGARNIQYF. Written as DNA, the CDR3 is TGTGCCAGTAGTATAGAGGCGGCGGGAGGGGGCGCAAGAAACATTCAGTACTTC.